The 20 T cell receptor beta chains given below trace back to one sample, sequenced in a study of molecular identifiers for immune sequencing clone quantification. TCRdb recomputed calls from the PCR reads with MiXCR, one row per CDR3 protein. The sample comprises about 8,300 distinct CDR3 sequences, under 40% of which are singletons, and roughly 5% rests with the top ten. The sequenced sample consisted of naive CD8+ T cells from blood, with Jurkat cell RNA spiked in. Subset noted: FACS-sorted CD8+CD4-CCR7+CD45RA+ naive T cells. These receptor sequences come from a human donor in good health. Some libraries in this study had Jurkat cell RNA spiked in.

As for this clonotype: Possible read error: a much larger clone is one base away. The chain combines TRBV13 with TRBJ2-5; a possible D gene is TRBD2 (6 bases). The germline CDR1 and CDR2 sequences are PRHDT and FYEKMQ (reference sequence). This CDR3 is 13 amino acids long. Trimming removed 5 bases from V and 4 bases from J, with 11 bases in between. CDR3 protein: CASSPGDGETQYF. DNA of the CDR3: TGTGCCAGCAGCCCGGGAGACGGAGAGACCCAGTACTTC.

CDR3 DNA sequence: TGTGCCAGCAGTTACTTAACAGGGCCGGACTATGGCTACACCTTC. Protein: CASSYLTGPDYGYTF. V usage is TRBV6-6 and J usage is TRBJ1-2; tentative D call: TRBD1 (6 bases). Germline CDR1 and CDR2: MNHNY and SVGAGI (reference sequence). The CDR3 has 15 amino acids. Trimming left V 1 base short and J 3 bases short, with 12 bases between.

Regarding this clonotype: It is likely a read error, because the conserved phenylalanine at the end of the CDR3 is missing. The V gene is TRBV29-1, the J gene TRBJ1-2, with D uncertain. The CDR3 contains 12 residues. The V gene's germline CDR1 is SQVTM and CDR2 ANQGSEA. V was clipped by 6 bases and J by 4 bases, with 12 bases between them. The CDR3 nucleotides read TGCAGCGTGCCTAGGGAGGGCTATGGCTACACCTAC. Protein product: CSVPREGYGYTY.

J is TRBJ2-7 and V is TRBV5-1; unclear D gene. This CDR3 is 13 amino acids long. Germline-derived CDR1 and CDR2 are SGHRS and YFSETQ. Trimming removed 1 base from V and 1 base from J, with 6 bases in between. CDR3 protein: CASSLYRSYEQYF. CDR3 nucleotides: TGCGCCAGCAGCTTGTATAGGTCCTACGAGCAGTACTTC. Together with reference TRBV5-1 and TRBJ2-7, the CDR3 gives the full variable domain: KAGVTQTPRYLIKTRGQQVTLSCSPISGHRSVSWYQQTPGQGLQFLFEYFSETQRNKGNFPGRFSGRQFSNSRSEMNVSTLELGDSALYLCASSLYRSYEQYFGPGTRLTVT.

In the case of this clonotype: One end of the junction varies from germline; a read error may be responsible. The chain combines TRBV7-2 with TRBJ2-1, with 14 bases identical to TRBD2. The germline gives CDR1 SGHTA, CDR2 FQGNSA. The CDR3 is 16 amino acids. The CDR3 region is CATLIRLAGGPGEQSF. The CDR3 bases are TGTGCCACCCTTATCCGACTAGCGGGAGGGCCAGGGGAGCAGTCCTTC.

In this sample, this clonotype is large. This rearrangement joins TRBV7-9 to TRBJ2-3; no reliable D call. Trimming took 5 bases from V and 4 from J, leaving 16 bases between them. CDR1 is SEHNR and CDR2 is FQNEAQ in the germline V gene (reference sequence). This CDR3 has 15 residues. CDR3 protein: CASSPPLATADTQYF. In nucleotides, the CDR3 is TGTGCCAGCAGCCCTCCACTGGCGACGGCAGATACGCAGTATTTT. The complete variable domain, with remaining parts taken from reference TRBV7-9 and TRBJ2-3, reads DTGVSQNPRHKITKRGQNVTFRCDPISEHNRLYWYRQTLGQGPEFLTYFQNEAQLEKSRLLSDRFSAERPKGSFSTLEIQRTEQGDSAMYLCASSPPLATADTQYFGPGTRLTVL.

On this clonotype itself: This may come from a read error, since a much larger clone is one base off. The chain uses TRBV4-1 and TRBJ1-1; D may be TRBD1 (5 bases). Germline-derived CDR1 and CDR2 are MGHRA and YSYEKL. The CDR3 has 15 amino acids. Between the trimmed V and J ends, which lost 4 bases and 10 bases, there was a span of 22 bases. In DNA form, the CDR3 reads TGCGCCAGCAGCCTCCGTCCGGGGGAGGGAGGTGGAGCTTTCTTT. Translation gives CASSLRPGEGGGAFF.

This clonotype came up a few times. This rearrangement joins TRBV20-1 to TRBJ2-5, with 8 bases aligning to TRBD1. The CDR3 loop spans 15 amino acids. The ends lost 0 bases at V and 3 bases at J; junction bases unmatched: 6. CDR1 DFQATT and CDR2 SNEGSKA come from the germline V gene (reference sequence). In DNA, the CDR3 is TGCAGTGCTAGAGATCGGTACAGGGGGGAAGAGACCCAGTACTTC. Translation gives CSARDRYRGEETQYF.

CDR3 protein: CAISRSPTSDEQFF. The DNA of the CDR3 is TGTGCCATCAGCCGATCTCCTACTAGCGATGAGCAGTTCTTC. This rearrangement joins TRBV10-3 to TRBJ2-1, with TRBD2 matching 7 bases. The CDR3 length is 14 residues. V gave up 6 bases and J gave up 8 bases; unmatched junction bases: 10. Looked up from germline, CDR1 is ENHRY and CDR2 is SYGVKD.

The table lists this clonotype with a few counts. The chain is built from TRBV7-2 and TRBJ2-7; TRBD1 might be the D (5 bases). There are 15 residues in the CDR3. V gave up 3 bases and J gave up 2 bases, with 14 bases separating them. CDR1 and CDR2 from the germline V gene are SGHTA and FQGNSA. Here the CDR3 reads CASSLLSGSAYEQYF. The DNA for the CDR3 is TGTGCCAGCAGCTTGTTGTCAGGGTCCGCCTACGAGCAGTACTTC.

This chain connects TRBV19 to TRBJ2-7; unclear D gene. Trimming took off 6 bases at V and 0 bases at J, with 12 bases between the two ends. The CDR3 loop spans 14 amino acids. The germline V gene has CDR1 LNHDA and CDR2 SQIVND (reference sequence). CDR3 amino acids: CASRTLGASYEQYF. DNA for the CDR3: TGTGCCAGTAGGACCCTGGGCGCCTCCTACGAGCAGTACTTC.

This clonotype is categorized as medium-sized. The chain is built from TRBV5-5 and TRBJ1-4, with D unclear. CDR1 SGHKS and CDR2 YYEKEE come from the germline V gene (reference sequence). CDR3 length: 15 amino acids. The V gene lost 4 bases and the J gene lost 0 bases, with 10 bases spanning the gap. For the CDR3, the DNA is TGTGCCAGCAGCCCGGAGGTTGCAACTAATGAAAAACTGTTTTTT. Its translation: CASSPEVATNEKLFF.

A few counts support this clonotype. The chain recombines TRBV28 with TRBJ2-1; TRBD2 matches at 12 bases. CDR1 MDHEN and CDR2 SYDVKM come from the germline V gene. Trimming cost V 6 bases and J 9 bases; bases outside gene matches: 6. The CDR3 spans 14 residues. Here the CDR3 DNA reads TGTGCCAGCAGATCCGGACTAGCGGGAAGTGAGCAGTTCTTC. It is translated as CASRSGLAGSEQFF.

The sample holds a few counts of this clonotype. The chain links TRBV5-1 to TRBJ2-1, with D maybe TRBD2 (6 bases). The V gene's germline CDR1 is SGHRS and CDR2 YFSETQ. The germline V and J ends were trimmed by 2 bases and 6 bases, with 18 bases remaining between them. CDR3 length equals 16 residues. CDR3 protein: CASSFLSGSTGNEQFF. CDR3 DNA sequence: TGCGCCAGCAGCTTCCTGTCCGGGAGCACGGGCAATGAGCAGTTCTTC.

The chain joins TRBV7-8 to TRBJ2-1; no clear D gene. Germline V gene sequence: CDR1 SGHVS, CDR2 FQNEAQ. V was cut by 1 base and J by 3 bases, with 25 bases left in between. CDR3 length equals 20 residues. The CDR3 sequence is CASSLVYLKKLGGYYNEQFF. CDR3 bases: TGTGCCAGCAGCTTAGTCTATTTAAAGAAGCTTGGTGGCTACTACAATGAGCAGTTCTTC.

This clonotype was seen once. CDR3 sequence (DNA): TGCAGTGCTAGAGATCCGGTGAGAGGGGCCTGGTACGAGCAGTACTTC. Translating gives CSARDPVRGAWYEQYF. The J gene is TRBJ2-7, the V gene TRBV20-1, with D perhaps TRBD1 or TRBD2 (5 bases each). Germline values: CDR1 DFQATT, CDR2 SNEGSKA (reference sequence). Trimming removed 0 bases from V and 4 bases from J, with 19 bases in between. CDR3 length: 16 amino acids.

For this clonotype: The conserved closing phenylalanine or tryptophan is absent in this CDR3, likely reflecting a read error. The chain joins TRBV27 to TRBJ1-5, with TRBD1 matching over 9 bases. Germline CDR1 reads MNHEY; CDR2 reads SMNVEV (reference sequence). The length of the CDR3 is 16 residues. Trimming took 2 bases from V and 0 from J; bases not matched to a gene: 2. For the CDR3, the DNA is TGTGCCAGCAGTTTAACAGGGGGCTATAGCAATCAGCCCCAGCATTTG. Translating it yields CASSLTGGYSNQPQHL.

The CDR3 nucleotides are TGTGCCAGCAGCTCAACATCCTACGAGCAGTACTTC. This encodes CASSSTSYEQYF. The chain combines TRBV7-6 with TRBJ2-7, with unresolved D. Germline CDR1 and CDR2: SGHVS and FNYEAQ. The V and J ends lost 4 bases and 1 base respectively, with 5 bases between them. The length of the CDR3 is 12 residues. Looking up the rest from reference TRBV7-6 and TRBJ2-7 gives the full variable domain: GAGVSQSPRYKVTKRGQDVALRCDPISGHVSLYWYRQALGQGPEFLTYFNYEAQQDKSGLPNDRFSAERPEGSISTLTIQRTEQRDSAMYRCASSSTSYEQYFGPGTRLTVT.

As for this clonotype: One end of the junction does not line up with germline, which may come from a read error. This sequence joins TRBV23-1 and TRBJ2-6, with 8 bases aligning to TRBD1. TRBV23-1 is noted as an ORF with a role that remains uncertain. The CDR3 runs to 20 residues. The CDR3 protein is CASSPNRTGWRFPGANVLAF. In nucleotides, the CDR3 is TGCGCCAGCAGTCCAAATCGGACAGGGTGGCGTTTCCCTGGGGCCAACGTCCTGGCTTTC.

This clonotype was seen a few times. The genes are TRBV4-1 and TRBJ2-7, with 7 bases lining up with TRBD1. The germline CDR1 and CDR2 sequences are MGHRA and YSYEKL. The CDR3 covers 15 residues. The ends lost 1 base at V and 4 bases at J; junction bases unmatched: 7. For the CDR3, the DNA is TGCGCCAGCAGCCAAGCTCAGGACAGGAGGTACGAGCAGTACTTC. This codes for CASSQAQDRRYEQYF.